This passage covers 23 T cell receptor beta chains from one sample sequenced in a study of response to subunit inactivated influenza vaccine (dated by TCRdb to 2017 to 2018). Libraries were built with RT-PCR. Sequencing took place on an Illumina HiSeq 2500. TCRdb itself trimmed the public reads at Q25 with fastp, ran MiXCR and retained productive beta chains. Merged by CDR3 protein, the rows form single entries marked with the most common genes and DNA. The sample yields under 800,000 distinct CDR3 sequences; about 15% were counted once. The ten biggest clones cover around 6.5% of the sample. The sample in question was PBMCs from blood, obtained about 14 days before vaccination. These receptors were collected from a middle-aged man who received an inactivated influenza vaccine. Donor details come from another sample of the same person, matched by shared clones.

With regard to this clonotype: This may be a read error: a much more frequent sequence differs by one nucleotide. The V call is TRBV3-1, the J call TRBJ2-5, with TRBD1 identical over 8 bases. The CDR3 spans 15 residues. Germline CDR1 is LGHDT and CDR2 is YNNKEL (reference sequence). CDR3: CATSLILDRVETQYF. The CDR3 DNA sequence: TGTGCCACCAGCCTAATCCTGGACAGGGTCGAGACCCAGTACTTC.

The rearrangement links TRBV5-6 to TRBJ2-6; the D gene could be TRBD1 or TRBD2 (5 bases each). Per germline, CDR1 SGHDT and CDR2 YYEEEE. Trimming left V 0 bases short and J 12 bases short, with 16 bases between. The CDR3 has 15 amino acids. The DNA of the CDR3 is TGTGCCAGCAGCTTGGGAGGGACCTACGCTCTCGTCCTGACTTTC. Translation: CASSLGGTYALVLTF.

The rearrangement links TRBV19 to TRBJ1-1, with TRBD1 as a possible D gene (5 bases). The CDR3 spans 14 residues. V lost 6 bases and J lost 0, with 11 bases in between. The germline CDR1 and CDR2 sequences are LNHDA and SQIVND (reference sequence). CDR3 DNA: TGTGCCAGTAGCAAGACAGCCATGAACACTGAAGCTTTCTTT. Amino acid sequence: CASSKTAMNTEAFF.

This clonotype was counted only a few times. The CDR3 reads CATNRQGAGELFF. In nucleotides, the CDR3 is TGTGCCACTAACCGACAGGGGGCCGGGGAGCTGTTTTTT. V gene TRBV2 combines with J gene TRBJ2-2, with 9 bases lining up with TRBD1. The J segment lost 6 bases and the V segment lost 10 bases, leaving 6 bases of the junction unmatched. The CDR3 runs to 13 residues. Germline CDR1 and CDR2: SNHLY and FYNNEI.

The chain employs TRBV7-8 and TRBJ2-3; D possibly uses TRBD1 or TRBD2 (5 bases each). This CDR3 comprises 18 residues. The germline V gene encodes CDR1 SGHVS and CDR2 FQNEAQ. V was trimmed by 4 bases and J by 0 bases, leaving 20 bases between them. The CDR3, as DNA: TGTGCCAGCAGCTCCCCCGGGACCGTAGTTTCTAGCACAGATACGCAGTATTTT. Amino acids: CASSSPGTVVSSTDTQYF.

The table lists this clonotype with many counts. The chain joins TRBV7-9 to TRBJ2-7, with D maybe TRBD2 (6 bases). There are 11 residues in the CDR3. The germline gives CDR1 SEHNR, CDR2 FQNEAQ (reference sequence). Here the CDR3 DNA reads TGTAGGCTAGCGAGCTCCGGTGAGCAGTACTTC. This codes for CRLASSGEQYF.

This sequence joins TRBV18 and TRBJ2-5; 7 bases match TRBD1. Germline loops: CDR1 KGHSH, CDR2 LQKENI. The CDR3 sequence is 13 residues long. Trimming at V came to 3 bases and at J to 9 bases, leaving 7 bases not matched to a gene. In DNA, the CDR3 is TGTGCCAGCTCACCGGACAGGCAACTGGCCCAGTACTTC. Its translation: CASSPDRQLAQYF. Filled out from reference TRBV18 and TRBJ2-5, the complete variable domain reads NAGVMQNPRHLVRRRGQEARLRCSPMKGHSHVYWYRQLPEEGLKFMVYLQKENIIDESGMPKERFSAEFPKEGPSILRIQQVVRGDSAAYFCASSPDRQLAQYFGPGTRLLVL.

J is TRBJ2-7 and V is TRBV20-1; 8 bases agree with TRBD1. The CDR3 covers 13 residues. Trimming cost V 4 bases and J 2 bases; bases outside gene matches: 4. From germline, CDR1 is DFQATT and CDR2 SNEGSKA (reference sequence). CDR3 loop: CSATSGQAYEQYF. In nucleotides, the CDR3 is TGCAGTGCTACGTCGGGACAGGCCTACGAGCAGTACTTC.

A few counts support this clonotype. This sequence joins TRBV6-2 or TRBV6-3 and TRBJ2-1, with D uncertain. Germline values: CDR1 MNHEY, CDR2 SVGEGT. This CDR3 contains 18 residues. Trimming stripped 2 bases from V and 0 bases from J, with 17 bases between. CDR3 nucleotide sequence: TGTGCCAGCAGTTACGATGGCCATTATGTCAGCTCCTACAATGAGCAGTTCTTC. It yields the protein CASSYDGHYVSSYNEQFF.

This CDR3 is CASSPSGKGSYEQYF. CDR3 DNA sequence: TGTGCCAGCAGCCCTAGCGGGAAGGGGTCCTACGAGCAGTACTTC. J is TRBJ2-7 and V is TRBV12-3 or TRBV12-4, with 9 positions matching TRBD2. V shed 6 bases and J 1 base; nucleotides not matched to a gene: 7. This CDR3 contains 15 residues.

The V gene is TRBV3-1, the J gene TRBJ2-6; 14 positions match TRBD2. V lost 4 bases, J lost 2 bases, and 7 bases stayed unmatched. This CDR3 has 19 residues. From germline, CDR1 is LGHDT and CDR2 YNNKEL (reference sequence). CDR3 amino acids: CASSPLGTSGSAGANVLTF. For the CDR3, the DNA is TGTGCCAGCAGCCCCTTAGGGACTAGCGGGAGTGCTGGGGCCAACGTCCTGACTTTC.

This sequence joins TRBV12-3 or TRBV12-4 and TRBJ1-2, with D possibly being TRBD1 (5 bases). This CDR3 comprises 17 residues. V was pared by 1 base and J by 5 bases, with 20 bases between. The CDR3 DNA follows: TGTGCCAGCAGTTTAGGTCGGGCCACCCACGGGGGATATGGCTACACCTTC. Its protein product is CASSLGRATHGGYGYTF.

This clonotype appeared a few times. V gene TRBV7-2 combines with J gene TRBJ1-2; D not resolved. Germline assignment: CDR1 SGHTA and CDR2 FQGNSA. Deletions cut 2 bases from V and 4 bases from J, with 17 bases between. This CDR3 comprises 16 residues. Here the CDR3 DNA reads TGTGCCAGCAGCTTATACCCGAAGGGTATAGCCTATGGCTACACCTTC. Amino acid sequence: CASSLYPKGIAYGYTF.

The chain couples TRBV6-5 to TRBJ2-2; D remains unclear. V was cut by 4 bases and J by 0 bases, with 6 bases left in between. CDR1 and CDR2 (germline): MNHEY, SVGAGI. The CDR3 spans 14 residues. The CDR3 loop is CASSSRPNTGELFF. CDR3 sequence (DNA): TGTGCCAGCAGTTCACGACCGAACACCGGGGAGCTGTTTTTT.

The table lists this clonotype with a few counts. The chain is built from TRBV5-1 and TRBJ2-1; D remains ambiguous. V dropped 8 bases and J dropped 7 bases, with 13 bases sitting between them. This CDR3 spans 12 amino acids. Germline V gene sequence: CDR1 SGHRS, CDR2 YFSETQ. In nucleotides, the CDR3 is TGCGCCAGTACCCTTAACCAGAATGAGCAGTTCTTC. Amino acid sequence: CASTLNQNEQFF.

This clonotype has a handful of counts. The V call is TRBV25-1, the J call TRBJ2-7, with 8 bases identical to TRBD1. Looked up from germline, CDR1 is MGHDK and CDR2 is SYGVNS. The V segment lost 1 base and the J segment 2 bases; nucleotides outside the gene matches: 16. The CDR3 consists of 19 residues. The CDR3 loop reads CASSESGSGGRHLTYEQYF. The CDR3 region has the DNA TGTGCCAGCAGTGAATCCGGTTCAGGGGGCCGACACCTGACCTACGAGCAGTACTTC.

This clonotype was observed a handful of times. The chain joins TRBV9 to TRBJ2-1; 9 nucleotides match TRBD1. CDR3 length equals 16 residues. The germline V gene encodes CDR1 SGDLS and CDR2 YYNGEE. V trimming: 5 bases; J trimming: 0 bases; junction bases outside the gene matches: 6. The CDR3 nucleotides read TGTGCCAGCAGAGCCGGACAGGGGAGCTCCTACAATGAGCAGTTCTTC. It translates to CASRAGQGSSYNEQFF. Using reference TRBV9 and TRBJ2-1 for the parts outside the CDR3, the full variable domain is DSGVTQTPKHLITATGQRVTLRCSPRSGDLSVYWYQQSLDQGLQFLIQYYNGEERAKGNILERFSAQQFPDLHSELNLSSLELGDSALYFCASRAGQGSSYNEQFFGPGTRLTVL.

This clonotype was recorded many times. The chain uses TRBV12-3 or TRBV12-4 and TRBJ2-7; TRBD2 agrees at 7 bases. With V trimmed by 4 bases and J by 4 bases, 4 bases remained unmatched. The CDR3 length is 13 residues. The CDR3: CASSSSGSYEQYF. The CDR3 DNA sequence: TGTGCCAGCAGTTCTAGCGGTTCATACGAGCAGTACTTC.

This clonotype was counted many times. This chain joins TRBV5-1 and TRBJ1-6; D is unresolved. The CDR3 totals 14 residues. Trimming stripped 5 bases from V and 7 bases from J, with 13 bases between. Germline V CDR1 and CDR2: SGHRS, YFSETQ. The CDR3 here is CASSPSRPNSPLHF. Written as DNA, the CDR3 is TGCGCCAGCAGTCCGTCTCGACCGAATTCACCCCTCCACTTT.

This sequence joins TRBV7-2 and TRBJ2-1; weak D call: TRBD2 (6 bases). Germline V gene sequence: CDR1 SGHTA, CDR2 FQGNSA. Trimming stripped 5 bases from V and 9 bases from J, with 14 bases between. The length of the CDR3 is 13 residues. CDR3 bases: TGTGCCAGCAGCCGCATGGAGGGGCTTGAGCAGTTCTTC. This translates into CASSRMEGLEQFF.

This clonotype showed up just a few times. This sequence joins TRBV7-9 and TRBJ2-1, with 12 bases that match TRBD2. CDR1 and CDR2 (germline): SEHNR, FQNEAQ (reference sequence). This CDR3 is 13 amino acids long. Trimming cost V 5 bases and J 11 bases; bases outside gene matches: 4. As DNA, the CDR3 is TGTGCCAGCAGCCCCGGACTAGCGGGACAGCAGTTCTTC. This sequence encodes CASSPGLAGQQFF.

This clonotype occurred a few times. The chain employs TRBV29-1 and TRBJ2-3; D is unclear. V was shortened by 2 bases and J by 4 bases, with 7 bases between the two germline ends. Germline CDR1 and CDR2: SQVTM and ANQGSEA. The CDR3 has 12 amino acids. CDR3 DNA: TGCAGCGTTGAATGGATGGCAGATACGCAGTATTTT. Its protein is CSVEWMADTQYF.

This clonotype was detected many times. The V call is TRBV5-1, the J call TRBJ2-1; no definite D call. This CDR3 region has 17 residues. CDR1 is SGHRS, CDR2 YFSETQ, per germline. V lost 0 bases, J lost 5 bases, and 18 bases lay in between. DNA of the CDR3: TGCGCCAGCAGCTTGGGTTACCGGGCCCGAGATCACAATGAGCAGTTCTTC. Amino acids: CASSLGYRARDHNEQFF.